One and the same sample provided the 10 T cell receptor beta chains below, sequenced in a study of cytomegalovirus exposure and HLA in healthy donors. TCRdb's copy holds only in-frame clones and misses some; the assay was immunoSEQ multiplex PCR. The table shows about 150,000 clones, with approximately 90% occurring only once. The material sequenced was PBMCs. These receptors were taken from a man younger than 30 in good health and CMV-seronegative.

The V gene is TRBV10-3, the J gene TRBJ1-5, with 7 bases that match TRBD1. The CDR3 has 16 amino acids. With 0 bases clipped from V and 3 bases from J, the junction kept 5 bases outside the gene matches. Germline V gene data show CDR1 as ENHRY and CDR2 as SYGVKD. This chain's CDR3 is CAISESTGRNNQPQHF. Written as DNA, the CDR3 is TGTGCCATCAGTGAGTCGACAGGGCGGAACAATCAGCCCCAGCATTTT.

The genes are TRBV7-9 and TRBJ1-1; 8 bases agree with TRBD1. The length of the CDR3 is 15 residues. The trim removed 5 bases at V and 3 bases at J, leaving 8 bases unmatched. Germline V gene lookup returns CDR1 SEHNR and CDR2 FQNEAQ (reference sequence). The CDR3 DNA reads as TGTGCCAGCAGCCTAGAACAGGGGGGAGACACTGAAGCTTTCTTT. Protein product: CASSLEQGGDTEAFF.

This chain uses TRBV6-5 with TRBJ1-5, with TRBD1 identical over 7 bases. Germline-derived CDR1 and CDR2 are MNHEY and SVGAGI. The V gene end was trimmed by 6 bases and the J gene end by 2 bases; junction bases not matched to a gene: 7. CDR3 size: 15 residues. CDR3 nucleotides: TGTGCCAGCAGCAAGGGGGCCGGGGGCAATCAGCCCCAGCATTTT. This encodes CASSKGAGGNQPQHF.

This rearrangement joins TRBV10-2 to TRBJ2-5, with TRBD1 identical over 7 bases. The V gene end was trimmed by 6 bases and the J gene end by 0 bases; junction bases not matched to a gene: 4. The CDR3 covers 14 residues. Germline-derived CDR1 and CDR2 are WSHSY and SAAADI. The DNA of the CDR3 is TGCGCCAGCAGCAGGACAGGCTACCAAGAGACCCAGTACTTC. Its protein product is CASSRTGYQETQYF.

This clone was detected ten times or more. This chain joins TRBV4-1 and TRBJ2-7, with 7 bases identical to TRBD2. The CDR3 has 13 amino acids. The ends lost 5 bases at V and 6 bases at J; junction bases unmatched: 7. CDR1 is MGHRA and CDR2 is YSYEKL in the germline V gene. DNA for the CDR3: TGCGCCAGCAGCGAAGCGGGGCGGGGCGAGCAGTACGTC. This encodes CASSEAGRGEQYV.

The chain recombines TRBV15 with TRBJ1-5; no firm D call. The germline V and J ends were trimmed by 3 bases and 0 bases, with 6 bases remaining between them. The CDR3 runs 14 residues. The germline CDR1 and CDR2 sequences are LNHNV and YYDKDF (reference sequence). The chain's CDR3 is CATSSRYSNQPQHF. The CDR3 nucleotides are TGTGCCACCAGCAGTCGGTATAGCAATCAGCCCCAGCATTTT.

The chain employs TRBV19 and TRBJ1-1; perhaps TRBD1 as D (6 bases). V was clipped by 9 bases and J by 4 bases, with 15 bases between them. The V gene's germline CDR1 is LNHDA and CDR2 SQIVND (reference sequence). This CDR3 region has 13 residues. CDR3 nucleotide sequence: TGTGCCAGCGCCACAGGGAAGGGCACTGAAGCTTTCTTT. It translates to CASATGKGTEAFF.

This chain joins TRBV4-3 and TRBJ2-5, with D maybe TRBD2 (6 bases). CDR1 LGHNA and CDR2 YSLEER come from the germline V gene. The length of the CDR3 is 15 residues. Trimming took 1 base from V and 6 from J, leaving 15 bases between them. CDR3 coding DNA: TGCGCCAGCAGCCAAGTGGGCGGGGCCGGGCAGACCCAGTACTTC. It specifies CASSQVGGAGQTQYF.

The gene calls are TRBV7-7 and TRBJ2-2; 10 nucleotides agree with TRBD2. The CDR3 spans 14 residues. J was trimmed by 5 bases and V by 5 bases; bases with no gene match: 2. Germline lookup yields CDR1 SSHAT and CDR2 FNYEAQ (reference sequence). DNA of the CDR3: TGTGCCAGCAGCACGACTAGCGGGACCGGGGAGCTGTTTTTT. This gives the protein CASSTTSGTGELFF.

The CDR3 nucleotides are TGTGCCAGCAGTTTAGCCCCACCTCGGGGGGTGGACTCCTACGAGCAGTACTTC. Protein: CASSLAPPRGVDSYEQYF. This chain links TRBV27 with TRBJ2-7; 7 bases are shared with TRBD2. The trim removed 2 bases at V and 0 bases at J, leaving 13 bases unmatched. In germline, CDR1 is MNHEY, CDR2 SMNVEV (reference sequence). The CDR3 is 18 amino acids.